A single sample is the source of the 30 T cell receptor beta chains below, sequenced in a study of OX40 agonist ivuxolimab in advanced cancers. Clones were sequenced by immunoSEQ multiplex PCR, and TCRdb holds only the in-frame ones, with some missing. The sample shows about 50,000 clones, roughly 85% of them seen only once. The specimen was CD4+ or CD8+ T cells sorted from blood, collected in a trial of the OX40 agonist ivuxolimab. These receptors all stem from an adult with an advanced solid tumor such as melanoma, head and neck, liver or kidney cancer.

V usage is TRBV14 and J usage is TRBJ2-3; 8 bases align to TRBD2. V gave up 0 bases and J gave up 2 bases; unmatched junction bases: 4. The CDR3 runs to 16 residues. Germline V gives CDR1 SGHDN, CDR2 FVKESK. CDR3 in amino acids: CASSQERGRTTDTQYF. In nucleotides, the CDR3 is TGTGCCAGCAGCCAAGAACGCGGGAGGACCACAGATACGCAGTATTTT.

CDR3 coding DNA: TGTGCCATCAGTGAACTAGCGGGAGTGGGTGAGCAGTTCTTC. This gives the protein CAISELAGVGEQFF. The V and J genes are TRBV10-3 and TRBJ2-1; TRBD2 agrees at 11 bases. V was pared by 3 bases and J by 9 bases, with 4 bases of the junction left unmatched. Germline CDR1 ENHRY, CDR2 SYGVKD. This CDR3 is built from 14 residues.

This sequence joins TRBV19 and TRBJ2-5, with D possibly matching TRBD1 (6 bases). CDR3 length: 13 amino acids. V shed 10 bases and J shed 4 bases, with 16 bases lying between them. Germline V gene sequence: CDR1 LNHDA, CDR2 SQIVND (reference sequence). CDR3 bases: TGTGCCACTAAGCTGGGGGCTGGAGAGACCCAGTACTTC. It yields the protein CATKLGAGETQYF.

This clone was detected only a few times. The rearrangement links TRBV30 to TRBJ1-5; D possibly corresponds to TRBD1 (5 bases). The germline gives CDR1 GTSNPN, CDR2 SVGIG (reference sequence). V dropped 2 bases and J dropped 2 bases, with 16 bases sitting between them. There are 16 residues in the CDR3. The CDR3 is CAWSRAGFYGNQPQHF. As DNA, the CDR3 is TGTGCCTGGAGTCGGGCAGGGTTTTATGGCAATCAGCCCCAGCATTTT.

This chain's CDR3 is CASSQRGSGAYNEQFF. The CDR3 nucleotides are TGCGCCAGCAGCCAAAGAGGTAGCGGGGCATACAATGAGCAGTTCTTC. This sequence joins TRBV4-1 and TRBJ2-1; 8 bases match TRBD2. The CDR3 sequence is 16 residues long. Germline CDR1 reads MGHRA; CDR2 reads YSYEKL. V was clipped by 2 bases and J by 4 bases; unmatched bases: 7.

This clone was seen just once. The gene calls are TRBV19 and TRBJ2-1, with TRBD1 matching 8 bases. J was trimmed by 5 bases and V by 6 bases; bases with no gene match: 6. The length of the CDR3 is 14 residues. The germline V gene encodes CDR1 LNHDA and CDR2 SQIVND (reference sequence). CDR3 DNA: TGTGCCAGTAGCCTAGACAGGGGCCACAATGAGCAGTTCTTC. This codes for CASSLDRGHNEQFF.

V is TRBV25-1 and J is TRBJ2-1; tentatively, D is TRBD2 (6 bases). Germline CDR1 MGHDK, CDR2 SYGVNS. The CDR3 sequence is 16 residues long. Trimming stripped 6 bases from V and 6 bases from J, with 21 bases between. CDR3 nucleotide sequence: TGTGCCAGCAGAGGTTTCGGGACTTTCCGAATCAATGAGCAGTTCTTC. As protein: CASRGFGTFRINEQFF. Complete variable domain (other parts from reference TRBV25-1 and TRBJ2-1): EADIYQTPRYLVIGTGKKITLECSQTMGHDKMYWYQQDPGMELHLIHYSYGVNSTEKGDLSSESTVSRIRTEHFPLTLESARPSHTSQYLCASRGFGTFRINEQFFGPGTRLTVL.

The chain links TRBV11-2 to TRBJ2-5; D gene uncertain. Germline CDR1 SGHAT, CDR2 FQNNGV. The CDR3 spans 14 residues. Deletions cut 5 bases from V and 6 bases from J, with 16 bases between. The CDR3 region is CASSIGQVFKTQYF. The CDR3, as DNA: TGTGCCAGCAGCATCGGCCAGGTGTTTAAGACCCAGTACTTC.

The chain joins TRBV15 to TRBJ2-3; 11 bases agree with TRBD2. The CDR3 runs to 15 residues. CDR1 is LNHNV and CDR2 is YYDKDF in the germline V gene (reference sequence). V dropped 5 bases and J dropped 1; count of bases not matched to a gene: 2. The CDR3 region is CATSLAGGGTDTQYF. The CDR3 nucleotides are TGTGCCACCAGCCTAGCGGGGGGCGGCACAGATACGCAGTATTTT.

The chain couples TRBV20-1 to TRBJ2-5; D might be TRBD1 or TRBD2, each matching 5 bases. V lost 7 bases, J lost 6 bases, and 12 bases lay in between. Germline V gene sequence: CDR1 DFQATT, CDR2 SNEGSKA (reference sequence). The CDR3 is 11 residues long. Written as DNA, the CDR3 is TGCAGTGGATGGGGGAGTAAGACCCAGTACTTC. As protein: CSGWGSKTQYF.

This clone was observed a few times. The chain recombines TRBV25-1 with TRBJ1-2, with TRBD1 matching 8 bases. Trimming cost V 1 base and J 4 bases; bases outside gene matches: 8. The CDR3 has 16 amino acids. Per the germline V gene, CDR1 is MGHDK and CDR2 is SYGVNS. This CDR3 is CASSELGDRIGYGYTF. The CDR3 DNA reads TGTGCCAGCAGTGAATTAGGGGACAGGATTGGCTATGGCTACACCTTC.

This clone was counted a single time. V gene TRBV7-9 combines with J gene TRBJ2-3; 7 bases line up with TRBD1. J gave up 6 bases and V 3 bases, and 6 bases lay outside the gene matches. This CDR3 is 14 amino acids long. Germline V gene sequence: CDR1 SEHNR, CDR2 FQNEAQ (reference sequence). Here the CDR3 DNA reads TGTGCCAGCAGCTTCGACAGGGCAGGGGATACGCAGTATTTT. This encodes CASSFDRAGDTQYF.

The rearrangement uses TRBV7-6 and TRBJ2-5, with TRBD2 matching over 10 bases. Germline trimming cut 5 bases from V and 5 bases from J; bases unmatched to any gene: 11. Germline V lookup: CDR1 SGHVS, CDR2 FNYEAQ. The CDR3 has 16 amino acids. The DNA for the CDR3 is TGTGCCAGCAGCCTATTGAGCGGGAGGGCCGGGGAGACCCAGTACTTC. Translating gives CASSLLSGRAGETQYF.

The gene calls are TRBV28 and TRBJ2-3, with D perhaps matching TRBD1 (6 bases). The CDR3 extends over 12 amino acids. Germline V gene sequence: CDR1 MDHEN, CDR2 SYDVKM. Trimming shortened V by 8 bases and J by 5 bases, and 11 bases separated the two germline ends. The CDR3: CASYTGIDTQYF. The CDR3 DNA follows: TGTGCCAGCTATACAGGGATAGATACGCAGTATTTT.

The rearrangement links TRBV5-6 to TRBJ1-2; no clear D gene. CDR1 is SGHDT, CDR2 YYEEEE, per germline. The CDR3 contains 14 residues. Between the trimmed V and J ends, which lost 4 bases and 2 bases, there was a span of 12 bases. The CDR3 nucleotides are TGTGCCAGCAGCCTCTGGGCTAGAAACTATGGCTACACCTTC. Its protein is CASSLWARNYGYTF.

This clone was counted once. This chain uses TRBV5-4 with TRBJ2-5, with 9 bases that match TRBD2. Looked up from germline, CDR1 is SGHNT and CDR2 is YYREEE (reference sequence). CDR3 length equals 14 residues. V was clipped by 1 base and J by 4 bases; unmatched bases: 2. The DNA for the CDR3 is TGTGCCAGCAGCTTGATGCGGGAGGGAGAGACCCAGTACTTC. Translation: CASSLMREGETQYF.

V is TRBV5-1 and J is TRBJ1-1; D remains unclear. The CDR3 extends over 14 amino acids. V was trimmed by 4 bases and J by 7 bases, leaving 17 bases between them. Germline lookup yields CDR1 SGHRS and CDR2 YFSETQ. CDR3 residues: CASSEGSKDDEAFF. The CDR3 DNA follows: TGCGCCAGCAGCGAGGGTTCGAAGGATGATGAAGCTTTCTTT.

This rearrangement joins TRBV7-2 to TRBJ2-1; 7 bases are shared with TRBD2. J gave up 7 bases and V 3 bases, and 21 bases lay outside the gene matches. The CDR3 contains 19 residues. Per the germline V gene, CDR1 is SGHTA and CDR2 is FQGNSA. As DNA, the CDR3 is TGTGCCAGCAGCTTCCCTCTCTCGAGCAGGGCCTCCGGGAGGAATGAGCAGTTCTTC. It yields the protein CASSFPLSSRASGRNEQFF.

The J gene is TRBJ1-3, the V gene TRBV19; 8 bases map to TRBD1. Looked up from germline, CDR1 is LNHDA and CDR2 is SQIVND (reference sequence). With 5 bases clipped from V and 1 base from J, the junction kept 7 bases outside the gene matches. The CDR3 covers 16 residues. The CDR3 here is CASSGTGTLSGNTIYF. The CDR3 nucleotides read TGTGCCAGTAGTGGGACAGGAACCCTATCTGGAAACACCATATATTTT.

The rearrangement links TRBV19 to TRBJ2-6; possibly TRBD1 for D (6 bases). The CDR3 length is 15 residues. CDR1 is LNHDA, CDR2 SQIVND, per germline (reference sequence). The V end was cut by 6 bases, the J end by 4 bases, with 13 bases between. The CDR3 loop is CASRLQGPGANVLTF. The CDR3 bases are TGTGCCAGTAGACTACAGGGCCCCGGGGCCAACGTCCTGACTTTC.

The chain employs TRBV2 and TRBJ1-2; D call uncertain. V lost 7 bases, J lost 7 bases, and 16 bases lay in between. CDR1 is SNHLY, CDR2 FYNNEI, per germline. The CDR3 contains 13 residues. CDR3 in amino acids: CASTASRGSGYTF. The DNA for the CDR3 is TGTGCCAGCACCGCATCTCGAGGTTCTGGCTACACCTTC.

This chain links TRBV18 with TRBJ1-1; D remains ambiguous. From germline, CDR1 is KGHSH and CDR2 LQKENI. The V gene lost 6 bases and the J gene lost 4 bases, with 9 bases spanning the gap. This CDR3 has 12 amino acids. The CDR3 spells CASSGGPTEAFF. The CDR3 nucleotides are TGTGCCAGCTCCGGAGGACCCACTGAAGCTTTCTTT.

This chain connects TRBV9 to TRBJ2-1; 8 bases are a match to TRBD1. CDR3 length: 15 amino acids. Germline CDR1 and CDR2: SGDLS and YYNGEE. V was clipped by 4 bases and J by 10 bases; unmatched bases: 13. The DNA for the CDR3 is TGTGCCAGCAGCCTCTACAGGGGGGACGGGTCGGAGCAGTTCTTC. Translated: CASSLYRGDGSEQFF.

V usage is TRBV6-1 and J usage is TRBJ1-1, with 8 bases that match TRBD1. This CDR3 has 15 residues. The germline V gene encodes CDR1 MNHNS and CDR2 SASEGT. The V and J ends lost 5 bases and 0 bases, in that order; junction bases with no gene match: 5. The CDR3 nucleotides are TGTGCCAGCAGTCCCCGGACAGGGCTGAACACTGAAGCTTTCTTT. As protein: CASSPRTGLNTEAFF.

This clone was picked up one time. This sequence joins TRBV5-1 and TRBJ1-2, with TRBD1 matching 7 bases. Germline V gene data show CDR1 as SGHRS and CDR2 as YFSETQ. The CDR3 totals 14 residues. V dropped 4 bases and J dropped 4; count of bases not matched to a gene: 7. The CDR3 coding sequence is TGCGCCAGCAGCCAATCGACAGGGACCTATGGCTACACCTTC. Translating gives CASSQSTGTYGYTF.

The V gene is TRBV7-9, the J gene TRBJ2-6; no reliable D call. Germline loops: CDR1 SEHNR, CDR2 FQNEAQ (reference sequence). There are 14 residues in the CDR3. V was pared by 4 bases and J by 4 bases, with 8 bases between. The CDR3 DNA reads as TGTGCCAGCAGCTGGGCGACCGGGGCCAACGTCCTGACTTTC. This encodes CASSWATGANVLTF.

Here the CDR3 reads CSVESSSTVLDTQYF. The CDR3 DNA sequence: TGCAGCGTCGAATCCTCTAGTACAGTCTTGGATACGCAGTATTTT. The chain joins TRBV29-1 to TRBJ2-3; D uncertain. Per the germline V gene, CDR1 is SQVTM and CDR2 is ANQGSEA. V lost 6 bases and J lost 6, with 22 bases in between. The CDR3 spans 15 residues.

The chain links TRBV7-9 to TRBJ2-2; D is perhaps TRBD2 (6 bases). This CDR3 has 13 amino acids. With 4 bases removed from V and 5 bases from J, the gap between germline ends came to 8 bases. The germline V gene encodes CDR1 SEHNR and CDR2 FQNEAQ (reference sequence). CDR3 region: CASSYRETGELFF. The CDR3, as DNA: TGTGCCAGCAGCTACCGGGAGACCGGGGAGCTGTTTTTT.

This clone showed up just once. The V call is TRBV28, the J call TRBJ2-7; 7 bases agree with TRBD1. Germline-derived CDR1 and CDR2 are MDHEN and SYDVKM. This CDR3 spans 16 amino acids. The trim removed 3 bases at V and 1 base at J, leaving 9 bases unmatched. DNA of the CDR3: TGTGCCAGCAGTTTCGAAGGGGGCGCCTGGTCCTACGAGCAGTACTTC. It codes for CASSFEGGAWSYEQYF.

This chain joins TRBV7-2 and TRBJ1-2; TRBD1 agrees at 10 bases. V was clipped by 1 base and J by 7 bases; unmatched bases: 9. The V gene's germline CDR1 is SGHTA and CDR2 FQGNSA. The CDR3 is 16 residues long. CDR3 bases: TGTGCCAGCAGCTTAGATGTCGGGACAGGGGTGGGTGGCTACACCTTC. Its protein is CASSLDVGTGVGGYTF.